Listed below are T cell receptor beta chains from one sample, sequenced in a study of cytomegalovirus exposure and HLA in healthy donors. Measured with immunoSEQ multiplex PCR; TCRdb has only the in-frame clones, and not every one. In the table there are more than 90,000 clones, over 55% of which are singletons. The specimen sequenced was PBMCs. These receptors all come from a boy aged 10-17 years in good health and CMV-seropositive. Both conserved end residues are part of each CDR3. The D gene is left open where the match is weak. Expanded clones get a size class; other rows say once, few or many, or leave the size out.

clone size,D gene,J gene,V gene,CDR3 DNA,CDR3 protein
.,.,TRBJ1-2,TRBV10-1,TGCGCCAGCAGTGAATCCCCCGACTATGGCTACACCTTC,CASSESPDYGYTF
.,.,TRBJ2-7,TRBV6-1,TGTGCCAGCAGGATGGGACACGTCTCCTACGAGCAGTACTTC,CASRMGHVSYEQYF
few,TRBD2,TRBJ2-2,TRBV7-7,TGTGCTAGCAGCTTCCGCGGGGGGGGACTAGCAAACACCGGGGAGCTGTTTTTT,CASSFRGGGLANTGELFF
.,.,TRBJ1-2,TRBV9,TGTGCCAGCAGTCCAGGGGATCGGTATGGCTACACCTTC,CASSPGDRYGYTF
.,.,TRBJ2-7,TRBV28,TGTGCCAGCAGTTACCCGGGTTTTTCCTACGAGCAGTACTTC,CASSYPGFSYEQYF
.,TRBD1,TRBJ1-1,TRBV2,TGTGCCGCAAAGCCCCCGACAGGGGGATGGCTGACCACTGAAGCTTTCTTT,CAAKPPTGGWLTTEAFF
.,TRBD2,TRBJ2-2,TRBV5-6,TGTGCCAGCAGCTCAACTAGCGGATACACCGGGGAGCTGTTTTTT,CASSSTSGYTGELFF
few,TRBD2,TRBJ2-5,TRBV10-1,TGCGCCAGCAGTGAGTCCAGACTAGCGGGACGCCAGCTGGGAGGGACCCAGTACTTC,CASSESRLAGRQLGGTQYF
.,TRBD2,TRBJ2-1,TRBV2,TGTGCCAGCAGTGTTGAGCGGGGGGCTTACAATGAGCAGTTCTTC,CASSVERGAYNEQFF
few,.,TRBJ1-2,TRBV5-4,TGTGCCAGCAGCTTGGGCAACCTGGGGGCCTATGGCTACACCTTC,CASSLGNLGAYGYTF
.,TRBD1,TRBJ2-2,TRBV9,TGTGCCAGCTCGGACAGGGCCTTCACCGGGGAGCTGTTTTTT,CASSDRAFTGELFF
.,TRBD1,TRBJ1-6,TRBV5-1,TGCGCCAGCAGCCCGGAATCTCAGGGGGCGGGTAATTCACCCCTCCACTTT,CASSPESQGAGNSPLHF
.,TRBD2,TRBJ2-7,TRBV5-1,TGCGCCAGCAGCACAATTTACAGGACCGGGACTAGCGGTACCTACGAGCAGTACTTC,CASSTIYRTGTSGTYEQYF
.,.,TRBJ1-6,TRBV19,TGTGCCAGTAGGGACCACAGGGATTCACCCCTCCACTTT,CASRDHRDSPLHF
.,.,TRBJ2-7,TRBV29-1,TGCGGCGTATTAGGCGGTAGCTCCTACGAGCAGTACTTC,CGVLGGSSYEQYF
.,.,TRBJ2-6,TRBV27,TGTGCCAGCGGAAGACAGGCGGCTGGGGCCAACGTCCTGACTTTC,CASGRQAAGANVLTF
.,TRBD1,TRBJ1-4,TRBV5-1,TGCGCCAGCAACCGACAGGGGGCGGCTAATGAAAAACTGTTTTTT,CASNRQGAANEKLFF
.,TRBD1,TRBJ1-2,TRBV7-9,TGTGCCAGCAGCCCCGGGACAGTCTTCTATGGCTACACCTTC,CASSPGTVFYGYTF
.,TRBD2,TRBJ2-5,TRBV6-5,TGTGCCAGCAACCCAGCGGGAGGGTCTGAGACCCAGTACTTC,CASNPAGGSETQYF
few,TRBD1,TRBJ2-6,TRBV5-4,TGTGCCAGCAGTCCCCGAGTGAGGGGGCTTGGTGGGGCCAACGTCCTGACTTTC,CASSPRVRGLGGANVLTF
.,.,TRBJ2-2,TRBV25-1,TGTGCCAGCCCACTCCCCCCCGGACTCCCGAACACCGGGGAGCTGTTTTTT,CASPLPPGLPNTGELFF
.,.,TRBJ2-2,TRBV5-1,TGCGCCAGCAGCCAGACAGCTTCGAACACCGGGGAGCTGTTTTTT,CASSQTASNTGELFF
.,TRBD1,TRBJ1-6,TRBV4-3,TGCGCCAGCAGCCAAGATACAGGGGTTAATTCACCCCTCCACTTT,CASSQDTGVNSPLHF
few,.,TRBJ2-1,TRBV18,TGTGCCAGCTCACCACTCAGGGGTCTCTACAATGAGCAGTTCTTC,CASSPLRGLYNEQFF
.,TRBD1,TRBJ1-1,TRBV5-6,TGTGCCAGCAGCCTACAGGGGGGCTCGAAGGTCACTGAAGCTTTCTTT,CASSLQGGSKVTEAFF
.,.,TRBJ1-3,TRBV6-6,TGTGCCAGCAGTTACGGCAGCTCTGGAAACACCATATATTTT,CASSYGSSGNTIYF
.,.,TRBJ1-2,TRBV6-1,TGTGCCAGCAGTGAAGGAGGCGCCAAGTCAATCGGCGGCTACACCTTC,CASSEGGAKSIGGYTF
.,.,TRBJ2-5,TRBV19,TGTGCCAGTAGTATTAGTCACAGAGAGACCCAGTACTTC,CASSISHRETQYF
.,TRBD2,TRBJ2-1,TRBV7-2,TGTGCCAGCAGCTTTGGACTAGACTACAATGAGCAGTTCTTC,CASSFGLDYNEQFF
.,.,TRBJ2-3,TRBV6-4,TGTGCCAGCAGTCCCTCGGGGGAAGATACGCAGTATTTT,CASSPSGEDTQYF
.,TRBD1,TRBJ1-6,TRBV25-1,TGTGCCAGCAGTAAAGAGGGACAGTTTTCACCCCTCCACTTT,CASSKEGQFSPLHF
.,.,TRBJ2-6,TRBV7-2,TGTGCCAGCAGGATACAGGGTTCAGGGGCCAACGTCCTGACTTTC,CASRIQGSGANVLTF
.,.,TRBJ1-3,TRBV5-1,TGCGCCAGCAGCTTCACGACAGGCTTCTCTGGAAACACCATATATTTT,CASSFTTGFSGNTIYF
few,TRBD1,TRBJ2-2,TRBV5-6,TGTGCCAGCAGCCCCGGGACAGGGCTTTCCACCGGGGAGCTGTTTTTT,CASSPGTGLSTGELFF
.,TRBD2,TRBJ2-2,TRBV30,TGTGCCTGGAGTGGTGGACTAGCGCATGGCGGGGAGCTGTTTTTT,CAWSGGLAHGGELFF
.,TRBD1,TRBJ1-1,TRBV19,TGTGCCAGTAGCACAATATACCCCAGGGGGCGCAGAGGCACTGAAGCTTTCTTT,CASSTIYPRGRRGTEAFF
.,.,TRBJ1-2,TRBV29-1,TGCAGCGTTGGTTTTCCCGGGAATGGCTACACCTTC,CSVGFPGNGYTF
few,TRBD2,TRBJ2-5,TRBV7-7,TGTGCTAGCAACCCGGGACTAGCGGGAGGCCGACTTCTCCAAGAGACCCAGTACTTC,CASNPGLAGGRLLQETQYF
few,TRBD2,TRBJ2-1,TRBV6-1,TGTGCCAGCACTAGCGGGAGGGTCGGTGAGCAGTTCTTC,CASTSGRVGEQFF
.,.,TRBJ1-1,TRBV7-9,TGTGCCAGCAGCTTAGTGGGATTTGAGACAGATAACACTGAAGCTTTCTTT,CASSLVGFETDNTEAFF
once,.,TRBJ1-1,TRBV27,TGTGCCAGTATTACAGGGTCAGAAGCTTTCTTT,CASITGSEAFF
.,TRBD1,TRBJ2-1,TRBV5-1,TGCGCCAGCAGCTATAGGGGGCTCGGGCAGTTCTTC,CASSYRGLGQFF
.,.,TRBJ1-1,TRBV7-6,TGTGCCAGCAGCTTAGCAACAGGGATGAACACTGAAGCTTTCTTT,CASSLATGMNTEAFF
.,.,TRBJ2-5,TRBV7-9,TGTGCCAGCAGCAAGGGAGCTTTTGAGACCCAGTACTTC,CASSKGAFETQYF
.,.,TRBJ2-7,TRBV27,TGTGCCAGCAGTTTAGGGCTGACCTACGAGCAGTACTTC,CASSLGLTYEQYF